Included here is one T cell receptor (beta chain) sequence, with context. The antigen remains undetermined. This CDR3 is built from 13 residues. CDR1 and CDR2 from the germline V gene are MDHEN and SYDVKM. V was clipped by 5 bases and J by 4 bases; unmatched bases: 3. This entry is derived from a study of cytomegalovirus exposure and HLA in healthy donors. Points from the study as a whole: Reported findings show TCR beta sequences accurately forecast HLA-A and HLA-B alleles in most subjects. In a later analysis, TCR beta V- and J-gene trimming showed a link to a missense DCLRE1C variant. According to an earlier analysis, most TCR beta V segments yielded productive rearrangements about 90% or about 30% of the time.

PCR primers comprised 60 Vbeta and 13 Jbeta primers. Clones were read by immunoSEQ multiplex PCR, and TCRdb kept only the in-frame ones, dropping some. Of roughly 110,000 clones listed, 70% to 85% are singletons. While unrecorded immune exposures were likely, the donors were nominally healthy when sampled. Sequencing input: PBMCs. This receptor was identified in a male donor in good health and CMV-seronegative. This chain links TRBV28 with TRBJ2-7; 9 bases are a match to TRBD1. For the CDR3, the DNA is TGTGCCAGCAGTACAGGGGGCGGGTACGAGCAGTACTTC. Translation gives CASSTGGGYEQYF.